This is a list of T cell receptor beta chains from one sample in a study of shared clonotypes between healthy human individuals. Generated by immunoSEQ multiplex PCR, the TCRdb table keeps only in-frame clones and is missing some. This sample has fewer than 1.4 million clones, with around 78% found just once. Sequenced material: memory CD4+ T cells from PBMCs. The origin of the receptors is a man aged 18 to 30 in good health. Some clones in this sample may be carry-over from other donors' samples. Both conserved end residues are part of each CDR3. A D gene is named only where the DNA matches it firmly. The size field is filled for only some rows; it gives once, few, many or a size class.

>.|TRBJ1-5|TRBV19|TRBD1
CASDYGTGVSQPQHF
TGTGCCAGTGACTACGGGACAGGAGTGAGTCAGCCCCAGCATTTT
>.|TRBJ1-4|TRBV4-1|TRBD1
CASSQDARTGGMLANEKLFF
TGCGCCAGCAGCCAAGATGCGAGGACAGGGGGCATGTTGGCTAATGAAAAACTGTTTTTT
>few|TRBJ2-5|TRBV5-3|TRBD1
CASSPWTGNGETQYF
TGTGCCAGCAGCCCATGGACAGGGAACGGAGAGACCCAGTACTTC
>.|TRBJ2-3|TRBV10-1|.
CASSDKGSTDTQYF
TGCGCCAGCAGTGACAAGGGTAGCACAGATACGCAGTATTTT
>.|TRBJ1-4|TRBV30|.
CAWEGPNEKLFF
TGTGCCTGGGAGGGGCCTAATGAAAAACTGTTTTTT
>.|TRBJ2-1|TRBV6-6|TRBD2
CASSPRLAGGGDEQFF
TGTGCCAGCAGTCCTCGACTAGCGGGAGGGGGCGATGAGCAGTTCTTC
>.|TRBJ2-2|TRBV7-3|.
CASSLRASVAGELFF
TGTGCCAGCAGCTTAAGGGCTAGCGTAGCCGGGGAGCTGTTTTTT
>.|TRBJ2-3|TRBV5-1|.
CASSLWQNTDTQYF
TGCGCCAGCAGCTTATGGCAGAACACAGATACGCAGTATTTT
>few|TRBJ2-7|TRBV30|TRBD2
CAWISLAEELTYEQYF
TGTGCCTGGATTTCCCTAGCGGAGGAGCTTACCTACGAGCAGTACTTC
>.|TRBJ2-4|TRBV7-2|.
CASYSQNIQYF
TGTGCCAGCTACAGCCAAAACATTCAGTACTTC
>.|TRBJ1-5|TRBV6-1|.
CASTVGASIVQPQHF
TGTGCCAGTACCGTCGGGGCCAGTATAGTTCAGCCCCAGCATTTT
>.|TRBJ1-1|TRBV11-3|.
CASSREGEGTEAFF
TGTGCCAGCAGCCGCGAGGGGGAGGGCACTGAAGCTTTCTTT
>.|TRBJ2-7|TRBV7-2|.
CASSNNREAGNYEQYF
TGTGCCAGCAGCAATAACAGGGAAGCGGGGAACTACGAGCAGTACTTC
>.|TRBJ2-1|TRBV4-2|TRBD2
CASSQPGLAGEGTYNEQFF
TGTGCCAGCAGCCAGCCGGGACTAGCGGGAGAGGGAACCTACAATGAGCAGTTCTTC
>.|TRBJ2-5|TRBV2|.
CASSPSGTQYF
TGTGCCAGCAGCCCCTCGGGGACCCAGTACTTC
>.|TRBJ2-1|TRBV14|.
CASSQDRVNNEQFF
TGTGCCAGCAGCCAAGACAGGGTTAACAATGAGCAGTTCTTC
>.|TRBJ2-5|TRBV5-6|.
CASSLFGPAETQYF
TGTGCCAGCAGCTTGTTTGGTCCGGCGGAGACCCAGTACTTC
>.|TRBJ2-3|TRBV5-1|TRBD2
CASSSKISGRPTVPGGQYF
TGCGCCAGCAGCTCCAAAATAAGCGGGAGGCCCACCGTCCCTGGGGGGCAGTATTTT
>.|TRBJ1-5|TRBV10-2|.
CASARQSSEPQHF
TGCGCCAGCGCCAGACAGTCTAGCGAGCCCCAGCATTTT
>.|TRBJ2-7|TRBV27|TRBD1
CASSLEVTGVQYF
TGTGCCAGCAGTTTGGAGGTCACAGGGGTGCAGTACTTC
>few|TRBJ2-1|TRBV7-3|TRBD2
CASSRNGGSEYNEQFF
TGTGCCAGCAGCCGTAATGGCGGGAGCGAGTACAATGAGCAGTTCTTC
>.|TRBJ2-2|TRBV28|.
CASSLTRNTGELFF
TGTGCCAGCAGTTTAACAAGGAACACCGGGGAGCTGTTTTTT
>.|TRBJ2-7|TRBV13|TRBD2
CASSLYGGSSYEQYF
TGTGCCAGCAGCTTATACGGCGGGAGCTCCTACGAGCAGTACTTC